A single TCR beta chain is shown here with its context. The data derive from a study of blood T cell repertoires in COVID-19. Study summary: PBMCs, B-cell-depleted T cells, or T cells provided the cDNA or gDNA that made up the material.

Assay used: immunoSEQ multiplex PCR; TCRdb lists only in-frame clones, some missing. The table lists a few hundred thousand clones, around 87% of them singletons. Deletions cut 0 bases from V and 11 bases from J, with 26 bases between. This CDR3 region has 19 residues. Per the germline V gene, CDR1 is SGHAT and CDR2 is FQNNGV. The chain combines TRBV11-2 with TRBJ1-6; possibly TRBD1 for D (5 bases). Sequencing was carried out using peripheral blood. This TCR was sampled from a man younger than 35 with active or convalescent COVID-19. The CDR3 DNA is TGTGCCAGCAGCTTAGATAGTCGGGGGGGGATAAGAGGCTTACCACCCCTCCACTTT. Its protein is CASSLDSRGGIRGLPPLHF.